Presented here are 10 T cell receptor beta chains from one specimen sequenced in a study of blood T cell repertoires in COVID-19. TCRdb keeps only in-frame clones here, not all; method: immunoSEQ multiplex PCR. The sample yields about 250,000 clones, roughly 84% seen once. Sequencing was done on a sample of peripheral blood. The receptors come from a woman aged 40 to 50 who had recovered from COVID-19.

The rearrangement joins TRBV7-2 to TRBJ1-1; possibly TRBD1 for D (5 bases). V lost 5 bases to trimming and J lost 1 base, with 14 bases between them. The CDR3 length is 15 residues. Germline lookup yields CDR1 SGHTA and CDR2 FQGNSA. CDR3 nucleotides: TGTGCCAGCAGCCCTAGGGACTGGGGGAACACTGAAGCTTTCTTT. This codes for CASSPRDWGNTEAFF. Looking up the rest from reference TRBV7-2 and TRBJ1-1 gives the full variable domain: GAGVSQSPSNKVTEKGKDVELRCDPISGHTALYWYRQSLGQGLEFLIYFQGNSAPDKSGLPSDRFSAERTGGSVSTLTIQRTQQEDSAVYLCASSPRDWGNTEAFFGQGTRLTVV.

The chain has TRBV4-1 and TRBJ1-6; TRBD1 matches at 9 bases. Germline values: CDR1 MGHRA, CDR2 YSYEKL. The CDR3 is 18 amino acids. The J segment lost 0 bases and the V segment lost 2 bases, leaving 5 bases of the junction unmatched. The DNA for the CDR3 is TGCGCCAGCAGCCAAACAGGGGGCACAAACTCCTATAATTCACCCCTCCACTTT. Translated: CASSQTGGTNSYNSPLHF.

This rearrangement joins TRBV6-5 to TRBJ2-5, with 7 nucleotides matching TRBD1. The CDR3 runs to 15 residues. The ends lost 0 bases at V and 5 bases at J; junction bases unmatched: 6. Germline V gene data show CDR1 as MNHEY and CDR2 as SVGAGI. In nucleotides, the CDR3 is TGTGCCAGCAGTTACTCGCTCAGGGGGATGGAGACCCAGTACTTC. Translated, it gives CASSYSLRGMETQYF.

The V call is TRBV30, the J call TRBJ2-2; a possible D gene is TRBD1 (5 bases). CDR1 GTSNPN and CDR2 SVGIG come from the germline V gene (reference sequence). This CDR3 is 11 amino acids long. CDR3 sequence reads: CASKGPGELFF. In DNA, the CDR3 is TGTGCTTCGAAGGGGCCCGGGGAGCTGTTTTTT.

CDR3 sequence reads: CASSQIGGADEQYF. For the CDR3, the DNA is TGCGCCAGCAGCCAGATCGGGGGAGCGGACGAGCAGTACTTC. V gene TRBV4-1 combines with J gene TRBJ2-7; D perhaps matches TRBD2 (6 bases). CDR1 is MGHRA and CDR2 is YSYEKL in the germline V gene. Trimming took off 3 bases at V and 5 bases at J, with 14 bases between the two ends. The CDR3 is 14 amino acids.

The rearrangement links TRBV28 to TRBJ1-1; 8 bases align to TRBD1. V dropped 4 bases and J dropped 4; count of bases not matched to a gene: 5. Germline V gene sequence: CDR1 MDHEN, CDR2 SYDVKM. CDR3 size: 14 residues. The CDR3 loop reads CASSYDRGRTEAFF. The CDR3 bases are TGTGCCAGCAGTTACGACAGGGGTCGCACTGAAGCTTTCTTT.

This chain links TRBV9 with TRBJ2-5; tentatively, D is TRBD2 (5 bases). V lost 4 bases and J lost 9, with 25 bases in between. The CDR3 consists of 16 residues. Germline CDR1 SGDLS, CDR2 YYNGEE. CDR3 sequence: CASSSSTQARAEAQYF. The DNA of the CDR3 is TGTGCCAGCAGCTCAAGTACCCAGGCCCGCGCGGAGGCCCAGTACTTC.

The gene calls are TRBV3-1 (or the pseudogene TRBV3-2) and TRBJ2-7; perhaps TRBD1 as D (6 bases). This CDR3 has 14 residues. Looked up from germline, CDR1 is LGHDT and CDR2 is YNNKEL (reference sequence). The V gene lost 3 bases and the J gene lost 1 base, with 10 bases spanning the gap. The CDR3 sequence is CASSHATGSYEQYF. The CDR3 DNA reads TGTGCCAGCAGCCATGCCACAGGGTCCTACGAGCAGTACTTC.

This clone was seen a few times. The rearrangement uses TRBV7-3 and TRBJ2-2, with TRBD1 matching 10 bases. Trimming at V came to 5 bases and at J to 0 bases, leaving 3 bases not matched to a gene. The CDR3 extends over 16 amino acids. Germline V gene sequence: CDR1 SGHTA, CDR2 FQGTGA. CDR3 in amino acids: CASSRGTGANTGELFF. The CDR3 nucleotides read TGTGCCAGCAGCCGAGGGACAGGGGCGAACACCGGGGAGCTGTTTTTT.

On this clone itself: Within the sample, other DNA sequences also encode this same CDR3. J is TRBJ2-7 and V is TRBV18, with 10 positions matching TRBD2. Germline CDR1 and CDR2: KGHSH and LQKENI. This CDR3 is 15 amino acids long. V shed 0 bases, J shed 10 bases, and the junction held 9 bases outside the gene matches. CDR3 residues: CASSPPGLARGEQYF. CDR3 bases: TGTGCCAGCTCACCACCGGGACTAGCGAGAGGCGAACAGTACTTC.